This TCR beta chain was captured in a study of CD8 T cells in Susac syndrome. The authors sequenced TCR beta from blood CD8+ and CD4+ T cells. The RNA, about 0.45 to 1 ug, was put through reverse transcription using random hexamers. Multiplex PCR with immunoSEQ amplified the TCR beta CDR3 across 54 Vbeta and 13 Jbeta. A single record per CDR3 protein comes from TCRdb applying MiXCR to the immunoSEQ multiplex PCR reads. The data show over 100,000 distinct CDR3 sequences, roughly 95% seen once. The V gene's germline CDR1 is MNHEY and CDR2 SMNVEV (reference sequence). The V and J ends lost 3 bases and 2 bases respectively, with 20 bases between them. The CDR3 extends over 17 amino acids.

Source material: CD4+ T cells from PBMCs. The V call is TRBV27, the J call TRBJ2-7, with D perhaps matching TRBD1 (6 bases). The TCR originated in a human donor in good health. The CDR3 sequence is CASSFRLSQGKTYEQYF. The CDR3 DNA is TGTGCCAGCAGTTTCCGCTTGAGTCAGGGGAAAACCTACGAGCAGTACTTC.